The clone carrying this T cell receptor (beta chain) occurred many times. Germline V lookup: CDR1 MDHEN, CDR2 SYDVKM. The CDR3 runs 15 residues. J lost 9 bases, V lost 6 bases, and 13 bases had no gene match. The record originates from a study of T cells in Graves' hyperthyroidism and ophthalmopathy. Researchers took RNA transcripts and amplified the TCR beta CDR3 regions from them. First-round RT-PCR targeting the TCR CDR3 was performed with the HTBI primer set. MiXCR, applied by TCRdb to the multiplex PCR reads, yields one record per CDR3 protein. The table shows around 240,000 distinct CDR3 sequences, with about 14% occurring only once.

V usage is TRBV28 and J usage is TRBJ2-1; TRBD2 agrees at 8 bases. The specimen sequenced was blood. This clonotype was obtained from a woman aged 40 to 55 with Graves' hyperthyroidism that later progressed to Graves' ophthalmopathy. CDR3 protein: CASSKTGTRGVEQFF. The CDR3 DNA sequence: TGTGCCAGCAGCAAAACCGGGACTAGAGGAGTTGAGCAGTTCTTC.